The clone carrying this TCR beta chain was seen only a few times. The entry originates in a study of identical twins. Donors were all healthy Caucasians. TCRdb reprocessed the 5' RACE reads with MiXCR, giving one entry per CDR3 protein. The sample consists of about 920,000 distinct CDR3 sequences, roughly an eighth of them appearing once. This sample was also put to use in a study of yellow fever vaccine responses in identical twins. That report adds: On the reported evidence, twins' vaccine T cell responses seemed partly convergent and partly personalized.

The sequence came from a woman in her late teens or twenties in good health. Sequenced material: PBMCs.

The chain's CDR3 is CASSKSGTAKNIQYF. The DNA for the CDR3 is TGTGCCAGCAGTAAATCCGGGACCGCCAAAAACATTCAGTACTTC. This chain links TRBV7-9 with TRBJ2-4; D tentatively reads TRBD1 or TRBD2 (5 bases each). Germline CDR1 is SEHNR and CDR2 is FQNEAQ (reference sequence). There are 15 residues in the CDR3. The V end lost 6 bases, the J end lost 1 base, and 13 bases lay between the germline ends.